Listed below are T cell receptor beta chains from one sample, sequenced in a study of brain T cells in children with intractable seizures. The protocol was immunoSEQ multiplex PCR, while the TCRdb copy is restricted to in-frame clones and leaves out a portion. The sample shows 300,000 to 400,000 clones, roughly 92% of them seen only once. The input for sequencing was peripheral blood, taken more than 4 months after surgery. The origin of the receptors is a boy under three years old with tuberous sclerosis and intractable seizures. CDR3s include the opening cysteine and the closing phenylalanine or tryptophan. D genes are given only for firm matches. A clone size is listed for some rows: how often the clone was seen (once, few, many), or a class if it is expanded.

V: TRBV2; D: TRBD1; size: -; J: TRBJ2-7; DNA: TGTGCCAGCAGTGAAGGGACAGGTCCCTCCTACGAGCAGTACTTC; CDR3: CASSEGTGPSYEQYF
V: TRBV20-1; D: -; size: -; J: TRBJ1-2; DNA: TGCAGTGCTGTAATTAACTATGGCTACACCTTC; CDR3: CSAVINYGYTF
V: TRBV24-1; D: TRBD1; size: -; J: TRBJ2-7; DNA: TGTGCCACCAGTGATACCGGGACAGGCCCCTACGAGCAGTACTTC; CDR3: CATSDTGTGPYEQYF
V: TRBV12-3/TRBV12-4; D: -; size: -; J: TRBJ1-2; DNA: TGTGCCAGCAGTTTAGCGCAGTATGGCTACACCTTC; CDR3: CASSLAQYGYTF
V: TRBV9; D: -; size: -; J: TRBJ2-7; DNA: TGTGCCAGCAGCGTAGAGGTTCCCTACGAGCAGTACTTC; CDR3: CASSVEVPYEQYF
V: TRBV10-3; D: -; size: once; J: TRBJ1-3; DNA: TGTGCCATCAGTGAGTCGAAGGCTGGAAACACCATATATTTT; CDR3: CAISESKAGNTIYF
V: TRBV24-1; D: -; size: -; J: TRBJ1-2; DNA: TGTGCCACCAGTGATTTGACAGGGAATGGCTACACCTTC; CDR3: CATSDLTGNGYTF
V: TRBV9; D: TRBD1; size: few; J: TRBJ2-7; DNA: TGTGCCAGCAGCGTAGGCGGGACAGGGGTCTACGAGCAGTACTTC; CDR3: CASSVGGTGVYEQYF
V: TRBV25-1; D: -; size: few; J: TRBJ1-1; DNA: TGTGCCAGCAGGGAGGACATTGGTCGGACTGAAGCTTTCTTT; CDR3: CASREDIGRTEAFF
V: TRBV19; D: -; size: -; J: TRBJ2-6; DNA: TGTGCCAGTAGTATTAGGACGCCAGGGGCCAACGTCCTGACTTTC; CDR3: CASSIRTPGANVLTF
V: TRBV7-3; D: -; size: few; J: TRBJ2-5; DNA: TGTGCCAGCAGCCAAGGACACCAAGAGACCCAGTACTTC; CDR3: CASSQGHQETQYF
V: TRBV7-6; D: TRBD2; size: -; J: TRBJ2-3; DNA: TGTGCCAGCAGCTTAGGGCTAGCGGGGGGCACAGATACGCAGTATTTT; CDR3: CASSLGLAGGTDTQYF
V: TRBV19; D: -; size: -; J: TRBJ1-4; DNA: TGTGCCAGTAGTACGGGGGACGTCCGTAATGAAAAACTGTTTTTT; CDR3: CASSTGDVRNEKLFF
V: TRBV6-6; D: -; size: -; J: TRBJ1-3; DNA: TGTGCCAGCAGTAACCTCTACTACTCTGGAAACACCATATATTTT; CDR3: CASSNLYYSGNTIYF
V: TRBV25-1; D: -; size: many; J: TRBJ1-6; DNA: TGTGCCAGCAGTGCTGACAGGATGAATTCACCCCTCCACTTT; CDR3: CASSADRMNSPLHF
V: TRBV18; D: -; size: -; J: TRBJ1-5; DNA: TGTGCCAGCTCACCAGGGGACGGCAATCAGCCCCAGCATTTT; CDR3: CASSPGDGNQPQHF
V: TRBV30; D: -; size: -; J: TRBJ2-3; DNA: TGTGCCTGGAGTGATTTCGGAAGACGGACAGATACGCAGTATTTT; CDR3: CAWSDFGRRTDTQYF
V: TRBV4-2; D: TRBD1; size: -; J: TRBJ2-2; DNA: TGTGCCAGCAGCCAAGACGACAGGGGCCCCCACCGCGGGGAGCTGTTTTTT; CDR3: CASSQDDRGPHRGELFF
V: TRBV7-3; D: -; size: few; J: TRBJ1-1; DNA: TGTGCCAGCAGCTTAGGGAGGAACACTGAAGCTTTCTTT; CDR3: CASSLGRNTEAFF
V: TRBV3-1/TRBV3-2; D: -; size: -; J: TRBJ1-5; DNA: TGTGCCAGCAGCCAATTTGGGGATCAGCCCCAGCATTTT; CDR3: CASSQFGDQPQHF
V: TRBV7-2; D: -; size: -; J: TRBJ1-4; DNA: TGTGCCAGCAGCCGGGGGTCTAATGAAAAACTGTTTTTT; CDR3: CASSRGSNEKLFF
V: TRBV5-1; D: -; size: once; J: TRBJ1-1; DNA: TGCGCCAGCAGCTTAGGACACACTACAACCGGGAACACTGAAGCTTTCTTT; CDR3: CASSLGHTTTGNTEAFF